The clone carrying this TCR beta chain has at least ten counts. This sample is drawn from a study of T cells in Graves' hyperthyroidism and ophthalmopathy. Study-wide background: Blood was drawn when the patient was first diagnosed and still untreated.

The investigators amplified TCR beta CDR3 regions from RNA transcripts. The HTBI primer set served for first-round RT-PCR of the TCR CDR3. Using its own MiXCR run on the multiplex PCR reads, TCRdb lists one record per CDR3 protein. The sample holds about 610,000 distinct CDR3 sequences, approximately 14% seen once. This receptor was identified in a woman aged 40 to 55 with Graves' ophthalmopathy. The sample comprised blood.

CDR3: CASSLDPGEETQYF. The CDR3 DNA reads TGTGCCAGCAGTTTAGACCCGGGAGAAGAGACCCAGTACTTC. This rearrangement joins TRBV12-3 or TRBV12-4 to TRBJ2-5, with a weak D call TRBD2 (6 bases). The CDR3 length is 14 residues. The V end lost 1 base, the J end lost 3 bases, and 9 bases lay between the germline ends.